Below are 26 T cell receptor beta chains sequenced from a single sample in a study of CD8+ T cells in alopecia areata. Extraction of RNA preceded its reverse transcription into cDNA, which served as the sequencing template. Here immunoSEQ multiplex PCR was the method, and the copy in TCRdb shows in-frame clones only, minus some. The sample lists hundreds of thousands of clones, roughly two thirds occurring once. This sample comprised CD4+ T cells sorted from blood, obtained at week 0. The receptors derive from a human donor with alopecia areata.

This chain links TRBV30 with TRBJ1-3; 7 nucleotides align to TRBD1. There are 13 residues in the CDR3. CDR1 and CDR2 from the germline V gene are GTSNPN and SVGIG (reference sequence). V gave up 4 bases and J gave up 3 bases; unmatched junction bases: 3. The CDR3 coding sequence is TGTGCCTGGAAAAGACAGGGTGGAAACACCATATATTTT. Its protein is CAWKRQGGNTIYF. Supplemented by reference TRBV30 and TRBJ1-3, the full variable domain reads SQTIHQWPATLVQPVGSPLSLECTVEGTSNPNLYWYRQAAGRGLQLLFYSVGIGQISSEVPQNLSASRPQDRQFILSSKKLLLSDSGFYLCAWKRQGGNTIYFGEGSWLTVV.

The rearrangement uses TRBV29-1 and TRBJ2-3; 10 bases map to TRBD1. Germline V gives CDR1 SQVTM, CDR2 ANQGSEA. This CDR3 is 16 amino acids long. Trimming at V came to 3 bases and at J to 0 bases, leaving 6 bases not matched to a gene. The CDR3 DNA sequence: TGCAGCGTTGACTCGACAGGGGGCGCCAGCACAGATACGCAGTATTTT. Translating gives CSVDSTGGASTDTQYF.

A few counts support this clone. The chain uses TRBV6-4 and TRBJ1-6; D gene uncertain. The CDR3 is 13 residues long. CDR1 and CDR2 (germline): MRHNA, SNTAGT. Between the trimmed V and J ends, which lost 2 bases and 5 bases, there was a span of 4 bases. The CDR3 DNA follows: TGTGCCAGCAGTGACAGGGATAATTCACCCCTCCACTTT. Amino acids: CASSDRDNSPLHF.

V is TRBV5-6 and J is TRBJ1-2; 7 nucleotides match TRBD1. This CDR3 comprises 13 residues. CDR1 and CDR2 (germline): SGHDT, YYEEEE. The ends lost 4 bases at V and 4 bases at J; junction bases unmatched: 4. The CDR3 is CASSHRGVYGYTF. CDR3 nucleotides: TGTGCCAGCAGCCACAGGGGTGTCTATGGCTACACCTTC.

The chain combines TRBV5-1 with TRBJ2-5; D remains unclear. The V and J ends lost 1 base and 1 base respectively, with 5 bases between them. Germline values: CDR1 SGHRS, CDR2 YFSETQ. This CDR3 region has 13 residues. The CDR3 nucleotides are TGCGCCAGCAGCTTGCAAAGCCAAGAGACCCAGTACTTC. Encoded protein: CASSLQSQETQYF. The full variable domain, in which reference TRBV5-1 and TRBJ2-5 provide the parts outside the CDR3, is KAGVTQTPRYLIKTRGQQVTLSCSPISGHRSVSWYQQTPGQGLQFLFEYFSETQRNKGNFPGRFSGRQFSNSRSEMNVSTLELGDSALYLCASSLQSQETQYFGPGTRLLVL.

This clone appeared a few times. V and J are TRBV30 and TRBJ2-6; D may be TRBD1 or TRBD2 (5 bases each). V lost 3 bases and J 4 bases, leaving 13 bases between the germline ends. Germline CDR1 and CDR2: GTSNPN and SVGIG (reference sequence). This CDR3 region has 15 residues. The CDR3 reads CAWSYGGSGANVLTF. Here the CDR3 DNA reads TGTGCCTGGAGCTATGGGGGATCCGGGGCCAACGTCCTGACTTTC.

The gene calls are TRBV6-1 and TRBJ2-1, with no clear D. Germline V CDR1 and CDR2: MNHNS, SASEGT. Trimming stripped 1 base from V and 2 bases from J, with 9 bases between. The CDR3 loop spans 15 amino acids. The CDR3 protein is CASSEGPAPYNEQFF. CDR3 DNA: TGTGCCAGCAGTGAAGGACCTGCACCCTACAATGAGCAGTTCTTC.

This clone was picked up a small number of times. V gene TRBV4-2 combines with J gene TRBJ2-3; D not resolved. V lost 4 bases, J lost 2 bases, and 13 bases lay in between. Germline V CDR1 and CDR2: LGHNA, YNFKEQ. CDR3 length: 15 amino acids. CDR3 nucleotide sequence: TGTGCCAGCAGCCTCGCTGACTTACTCACAGATACGCAGTATTTT. Amino acids: CASSLADLLTDTQYF.

A few counts support this clone. The rearrangement links TRBV30 to TRBJ1-2; D not resolved. The ends were cut back, 4 bases at V and 2 bases at J, with 11 bases in the middle. This CDR3 has 13 amino acids. Germline-derived CDR1 and CDR2 are GTSNPN and SVGIG (reference sequence). CDR3 amino acids: CAWTRPANYGYTF. CDR3 sequence (DNA): TGTGCCTGGACAAGACCGGCAAACTATGGCTACACCTTC.

The chain carries TRBV5-1 and TRBJ2-7; no clear D. From germline, CDR1 is SGHRS and CDR2 YFSETQ. This CDR3 is built from 13 residues. V was cut by 2 bases and J by 8 bases, with 14 bases left in between. CDR3 nucleotides: TGCGCCAGCAGCTTCGATGGACGGTCAAAGCAGTACTTC. The encoded protein is CASSFDGRSKQYF. Filled out from reference TRBV5-1 and TRBJ2-7, the complete variable domain reads KAGVTQTPRYLIKTRGQQVTLSCSPISGHRSVSWYQQTPGQGLQFLFEYFSETQRNKGNFPGRFSGRQFSNSRSEMNVSTLELGDSALYLCASSFDGRSKQYFGPGTRLTVT.

The rearrangement uses TRBV6-6 and TRBJ2-6, with TRBD1 identical over 7 bases. The CDR3 consists of 15 residues. CDR1 is MNHNY and CDR2 is SVGAGI in the germline V gene (reference sequence). V lost 5 bases, J lost 1 base, and 2 bases stayed unmatched. This chain's CDR3 is CASSPRGSGANVLTF. DNA for the CDR3: TGTGCCAGCAGTCCCAGGGGGTCTGGGGCCAACGTCCTGACTTTC.

The chain joins TRBV4-1 to TRBJ2-3; the match to TRBD2 covers 11 bases. The V and J ends lost 4 bases and 5 bases, in that order; junction bases with no gene match: 5. The CDR3 consists of 15 residues. CDR1 is MGHRA, CDR2 YSYEKL, per germline. The CDR3 sequence is CASSLSGGARDTQYF. The CDR3 DNA reads TGCGCCAGCAGCCTTAGCGGGGGGGCAAGAGATACGCAGTATTTT.

This clone was picked up one time. Here the CDR3 DNA reads TGTGCCAGCAGCTTAGCTGACGGGGAGCAGTTCTTC. Protein: CASSLADGEQFF. The chain combines TRBV7-2 with TRBJ2-1; D remains ambiguous. V was trimmed by 0 bases and J by 10 bases, leaving 7 bases between them. This CDR3 comprises 12 residues. Per the germline V gene, CDR1 is SGHTA and CDR2 is FQGNSA.

The chain joins TRBV27 to TRBJ1-1; D unresolved. Germline CDR1 is MNHEY and CDR2 is SMNVEV (reference sequence). V was pared by 10 bases and J by 1 base, with 13 bases between. This CDR3 has 13 residues. CDR3 residues: CATALERNTEAFF. For the CDR3, the DNA is TGTGCCACCGCGCTTGAACGGAACACTGAAGCTTTCTTT.

This clone was seen only once. This rearrangement joins TRBV7-6 to TRBJ2-3, with 8 bases that match TRBD1. The V segment lost 0 bases and the J segment 5 bases; nucleotides outside the gene matches: 19. This CDR3 is built from 20 residues. The germline CDR1 and CDR2 sequences are SGHVS and FNYEAQ. CDR3 in DNA: TGTGCCAGCAGCTTAGCGAGGGCAGGGGGCCCTAGGGGGCAAGGAGATACGCAGTATTTT. Translation gives CASSLARAGGPRGQGDTQYF. The variable domain in full, completed from reference TRBV7-6 and TRBJ2-3, reads GAGVSQSPRYKVTKRGQDVALRCDPISGHVSLYWYRQALGQGPEFLTYFNYEAQQDKSGLPNDRFSAERPEGSISTLTIQRTEQRDSAMYRCASSLARAGGPRGQGDTQYFGPGTRLTVL.

The genes are TRBV25-1 and TRBJ2-7, with 7 nucleotides matching TRBD1. With 10 bases clipped from V and 6 bases from J, the junction kept 21 bases outside the gene matches. Germline lookup yields CDR1 MGHDK and CDR2 SYGVNS. The CDR3 is 16 residues long. CDR3 coding DNA: TGTGCCAACGTGATACGCCGTAGACAGGGCCTGTCCGAGCAGTACTTC. It yields the protein CANVIRRRQGLSEQYF.

CDR3 in DNA: TGTGCCAGCAGTGACAGGGCCTCCTACAATGAGCAGTTCTTC. This codes for CASSDRASYNEQFF. The chain joins TRBV2 to TRBJ2-1, with a possible D match to TRBD1 (5 bases). The CDR3 loop spans 14 amino acids. V lost 3 bases and J lost 0, with 6 bases in between. Germline V lookup: CDR1 SNHLY, CDR2 FYNNEI. Together with reference TRBV2 and TRBJ2-1, the CDR3 gives the full variable domain: EPEVTQTPSHQVTQMGQEVILRCVPISNHLYFYWYRQILGQKVEFLVSFYNNEISEKSEIFDDQFSVERPDGSNFTLKIRSTKLEDSAMYFCASSDRASYNEQFFGPGTRLTVL.

This chain links TRBV25-1 with TRBJ2-3; D not resolved. The CDR3 extends over 13 amino acids. With 6 bases removed from V and 2 bases from J, the gap between germline ends came to 9 bases. CDR1 is MGHDK, CDR2 SYGVNS, per germline. The CDR3 sequence is CASRDRYTDTQYF. The CDR3 DNA is TGTGCCAGCAGGGACCGGTACACAGATACGCAGTATTTT.

The V call is TRBV7-2, the J call TRBJ2-3, with D uncertain. Looked up from germline, CDR1 is SGHTA and CDR2 is FQGNSA. V dropped 5 bases and J dropped 2 bases, with 2 bases sitting between them. The CDR3 is 11 amino acids. Here the CDR3 reads CASSNTDTQYF. Written as DNA, the CDR3 is TGTGCCAGCAGCAACACAGATACGCAGTATTTT.

The chain links TRBV2 to TRBJ2-1, with 13 bases matching TRBD2. The V segment lost 4 bases and the J segment 0 bases; nucleotides outside the gene matches: 6. CDR3 length: 18 residues. From germline, CDR1 is SNHLY and CDR2 FYNNEI. CDR3 bases: TGTGCCAGCAGTGGGACTAGCGGGGGCCTCAGCTCCTACAATGAGCAGTTCTTC. Translation gives CASSGTSGGLSSYNEQFF.

The CDR3 region has the DNA TGCAGCGGGCGAGCAGGGCCGGGGGAAAAACTGTTTTTT. It encodes CSGRAGPGEKLFF. The chain recombines TRBV29-1 with TRBJ1-4; D might be TRBD1 (5 bases). This CDR3 has 13 residues. Trimming removed 7 bases at V and 8 bases at J, with 17 bases between. CDR1 and CDR2 (germline): SQVTM, ANQGSEA.

The rearrangement uses TRBV29-1 and TRBJ2-1; D uncertain. The V gene lost 4 bases and the J gene lost 14 bases, with 15 bases spanning the gap. The CDR3 has 11 residues. Germline values: CDR1 SQVTM, CDR2 ANQGSEA. The chain's CDR3 is CSVGSTAKEFF. The CDR3 nucleotides read TGCAGCGTTGGGAGCACAGCCAAAGAGTTCTTC.

The V and J genes are TRBV5-1 and TRBJ2-1; TRBD1 is a possible D gene (5 bases). This CDR3 has 16 amino acids. The germline V gene has CDR1 SGHRS and CDR2 YFSETQ. The V end lost 4 bases, the J end lost 9 bases, and 23 bases lay between the germline ends. For the CDR3, the DNA is TGCGCCAGCAGCGCTACCAAAGGGGTTATACTGGGTGAGCAGTTCTTC. The encoded protein is CASSATKGVILGEQFF.

V is TRBV5-4 and J is TRBJ2-5; TRBD1 is a possible D gene (6 bases). The CDR3 is 15 amino acids. The germline V and J ends were trimmed by 4 bases and 1 base, with 14 bases remaining between them. Germline loops: CDR1 SGHNT, CDR2 YYREEE (reference sequence). The CDR3 coding sequence is TGTGCCAGCAGCCAGCAGCAGGGGTCCCAAGAGACCCAGTACTTC. Its translation: CASSQQQGSQETQYF.

The chain couples TRBV4-3 to TRBJ2-5; 12 bases agree with TRBD2. Germline loops: CDR1 LGHNA, CDR2 YSLEER. The CDR3 has 19 amino acids. Losses at the gene ends were 1 base for V and 1 base for J; bases not matched to a gene: 10. The CDR3 here is CASSQAPLLAGGLQETQYF. CDR3 in DNA: TGCGCCAGCAGCCAAGCTCCCCTACTAGCGGGGGGCCTCCAAGAGACCCAGTACTTC.

The rearrangement links TRBV29-1 to TRBJ1-2; TRBD1 agrees at 7 bases. J lost 7 bases, V lost 4 bases, and 9 bases had no gene match. There are 13 residues in the CDR3. Germline CDR1 reads SQVTM; CDR2 reads ANQGSEA. The CDR3 here is CSVVGRGGSGYTF. The CDR3 nucleotides read TGCAGCGTTGTTGGCAGGGGGGGAAGTGGCTACACCTTC.